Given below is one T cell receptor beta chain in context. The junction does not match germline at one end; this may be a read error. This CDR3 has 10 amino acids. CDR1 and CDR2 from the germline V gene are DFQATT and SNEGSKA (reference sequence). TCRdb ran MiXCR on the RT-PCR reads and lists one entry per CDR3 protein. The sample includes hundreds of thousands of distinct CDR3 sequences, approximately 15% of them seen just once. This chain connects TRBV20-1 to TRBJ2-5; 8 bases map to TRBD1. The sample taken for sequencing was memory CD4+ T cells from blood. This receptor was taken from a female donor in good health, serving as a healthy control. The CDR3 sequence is CISDREVGNF. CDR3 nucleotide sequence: TGCATCTCGGACAGGGAAGTTGGCAACTTC.